This TCR beta chain stems from a study of T cells in Graves' hyperthyroidism and ophthalmopathy. Study context: Before any treatment, at initial diagnosis, peripheral blood was collected.

Study-level points and caveats: A model of 13 V-J pairs discriminated ophthalmopathy from stable hyperthyroidism. Ophthalmopathy was model-predicted a median around 6.7 months pre-onset.

This clonotype was detected ten times or more. The antigen remains undetermined. RNA transcripts yielded amplified TCR beta CDR3 regions. An initial round of RT-PCR targeting the TCR CDR3 relied on the HTBI primer set. MiXCR, applied by TCRdb to the multiplex PCR reads, yields one record per CDR3 protein. The sample yields about 270,000 distinct CDR3 sequences, 22% seen once. V shed 3 bases and J shed 10 bases, with 13 bases lying between them. Germline V gene data show CDR1 as SGHAT and CDR2 as FQNNGV. The CDR3 contains 13 residues. Researchers barred patients who had uncontrolled infection, other autoimmune disease, pregnancy or lactation.

The chain uses TRBV11-2 and TRBJ2-1; D gene ambiguous. The TCR comes from a man aged 25-45 years with Graves' ophthalmopathy. Sequenced material: blood. The CDR3 is CASSLGRVREQFF. The CDR3 nucleotides are TGTGCCAGCAGCTTGGGCAGAGTAAGGGAGCAGTTCTTC.